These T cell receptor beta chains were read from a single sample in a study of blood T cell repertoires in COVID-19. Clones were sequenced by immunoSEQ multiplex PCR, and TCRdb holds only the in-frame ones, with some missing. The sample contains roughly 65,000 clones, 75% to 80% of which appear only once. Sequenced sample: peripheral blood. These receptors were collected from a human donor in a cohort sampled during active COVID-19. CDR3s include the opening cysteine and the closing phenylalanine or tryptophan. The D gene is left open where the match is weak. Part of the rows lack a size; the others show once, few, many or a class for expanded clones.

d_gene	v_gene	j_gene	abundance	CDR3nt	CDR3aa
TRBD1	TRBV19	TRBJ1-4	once	TGTGCCAGTAGATTGGTACAGGGGCCTGCAACTAATGAAAAACTGTTTTTT	CASRLVQGPATNEKLFF
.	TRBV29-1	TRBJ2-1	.	TGCAGCGTTACCCGGGGGGACATCTTCAATGAGCAGTTCTTC	CSVTRGDIFNEQFF
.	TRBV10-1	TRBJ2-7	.	TGCGCCAGCAGTGACTTGGGACGGGGGAACGAGCAGTACTTC	CASSDLGRGNEQYF
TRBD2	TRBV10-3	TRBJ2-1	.	TGTGCCATCAGCGGGACTAGCGGGGGCTACAATGAGCAGTTCTTC	CAISGTSGGYNEQFF
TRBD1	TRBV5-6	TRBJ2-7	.	TGTGCCAGCAGCTTGGGCGGGACAGGGGGCTACGAGCAGTACTTC	CASSLGGTGGYEQYF
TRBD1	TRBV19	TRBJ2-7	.	TGTGCCAGTAGTAAGGGGACAGGGGCCTCCTACGAGCAGTACTTC	CASSKGTGASYEQYF
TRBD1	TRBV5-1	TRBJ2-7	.	TGCGCCAGCAGCTTGGTTGGGACAGGGACGGGCGAGCAGTACTTC	CASSLVGTGTGEQYF
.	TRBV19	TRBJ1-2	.	TGTGCCAGTTCCGGACAGACTAACTATGGCTACACCTTC	CASSGQTNYGYTF
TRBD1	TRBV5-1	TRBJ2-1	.	TGCGCCAGCGGGACAGGGGCCTCCAATGAGCAGTTCTTC	CASGTGASNEQFF
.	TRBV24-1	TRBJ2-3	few	TGTGCCACCAGTGACAGGAATTCAGATACGCAGTATTTT	CATSDRNSDTQYF
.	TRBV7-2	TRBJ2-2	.	TGTGCCAGCAGCTTAGAAGGGGGAAACACCGGGGAGCTGTTTTTT	CASSLEGGNTGELFF
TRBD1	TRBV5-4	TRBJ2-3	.	TGTGCCAGCAGCTTGCAGGGGGCCGGAACAGATACGCAGTATTTT	CASSLQGAGTDTQYF
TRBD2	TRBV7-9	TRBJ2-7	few	TGTGCCAGCAGCTCCCGGGAGGGGCTATCCTACGAGCAGTACTTC	CASSSREGLSYEQYF
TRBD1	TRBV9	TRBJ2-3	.	TGTGCCAGCAGCGTTGGACAGGGGAGAGATACGCAGTATTTT	CASSVGQGRDTQYF
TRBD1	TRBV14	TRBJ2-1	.	TGTGCCAGCAGCCCCAGGGGGCTCGGGGAGCAGTTCTTC	CASSPRGLGEQFF
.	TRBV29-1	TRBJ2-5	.	TGCAGCGTTGATGGGCAGGACCAAGAGACCCAGTACTTC	CSVDGQDQETQYF
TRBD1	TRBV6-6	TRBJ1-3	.	TGTGCCAGCAGTCGAAGACAGGGAGTCAACGACCGGTCTGGAAACACCATATATTTT	CASSRRQGVNDRSGNTIYF
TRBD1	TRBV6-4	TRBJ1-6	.	TGTGCCAGCAGCATGACGGGGGACAGAAATTCACCCCTCCACTTT	CASSMTGDRNSPLHF
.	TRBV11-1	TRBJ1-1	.	TGTGCCAGCAGCTTAGAGGGGCTGGCGATGAACACTGAAGCTTTCTTT	CASSLEGLAMNTEAFF
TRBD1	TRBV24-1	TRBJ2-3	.	TGTGCCACCAGTGACCTAGACAGGGATAGGCGCACAGATACGCAGTATTTT	CATSDLDRDRRTDTQYF
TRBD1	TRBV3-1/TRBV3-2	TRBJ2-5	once	TGTGCCAGCAGCCAAGAGAGGGGACAGGGTACCGAGACCCAGTACTTC	CASSQERGQGTETQYF
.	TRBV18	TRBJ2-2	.	TGTGCCAGCTCACGTACAGGGACCGGGGAGCTGTTTTTT	CASSRTGTGELFF
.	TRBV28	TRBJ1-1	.	TGTGCCAGCAGTTTCAATCCGGGGGGCAACACTGAAGCTTTCTTT	CASSFNPGGNTEAFF
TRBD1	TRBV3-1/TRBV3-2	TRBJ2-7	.	TGTGCCAGCAGGCATGGGACAGATACCTACGAGCAGTACTTC	CASRHGTDTYEQYF
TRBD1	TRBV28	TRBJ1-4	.	TGTGCCAGCAGTGGGCCGGGACAGGGGGGCGAAAAACTGTTTTTT	CASSGPGQGGEKLFF
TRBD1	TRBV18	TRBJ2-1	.	TGTGCCAGCTCAAACGGACAGGGGTACAATGAGCAGTTCTTC	CASSNGQGYNEQFF
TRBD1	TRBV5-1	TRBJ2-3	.	TGCGCCAGCAGCTTGCGGAGTCCGTTGTCGGGACAGGGTTACACAGATACGCAGTATTTT	CASSLRSPLSGQGYTDTQYF
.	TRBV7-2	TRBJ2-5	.	TGTGCCAGCAGCCGCGGGTTCGGGAAGACCCAGTACTTC	CASSRGFGKTQYF
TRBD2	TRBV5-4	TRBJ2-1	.	TGTGCCAGCAGCGGGACCGGGACTAGCGGGGGGGATGAGCAGTTCTTC	CASSGTGTSGGDEQFF
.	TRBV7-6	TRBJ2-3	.	TGTGCCAGCAGCCCCGCGGGGGCGAACACAGATACGCAGTATTTT	CASSPAGANTDTQYF
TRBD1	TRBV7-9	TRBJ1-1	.	TGTGCCAGCAGCTTTGACCGGACAGGGGGCCCTGAAGCTTTCTTT	CASSFDRTGGPEAFF